This passage covers 18 T cell receptor beta chains from one sample sequenced in a study of beta chain features in type 1 diabetes. The authors reverse transcribed all of the isolated RNA, so sequencing captured expressed TCRB transcripts. Method: immunoSEQ multiplex PCR; TCRdb's copy keeps in-frame clones and lacks some. The repertoire holds 450,000 to 550,000 clones, with about 30% as singletons. Input material: naive CD4+ T cells from blood. These receptors originate from a man between 18 and 35 years old in good health.

The gene calls are TRBV7-9 and TRBJ2-1; possibly TRBD2 for D (6 bases). From germline, CDR1 is SEHNR and CDR2 FQNEAQ (reference sequence). The length of the CDR3 is 16 residues. V lost 4 bases to trimming and J lost 1 base, with 14 bases between them. This CDR3 reads CASSWDFLGSYNEQFF. CDR3 in DNA: TGTGCCAGCAGCTGGGACTTTCTAGGTTCCTACAATGAGCAGTTCTTC.

In the case of this clone: Other DNA variants within this sample encode the same CDR3. The chain links TRBV18 to TRBJ2-1, with D perhaps TRBD1 (6 bases). The germline V gene encodes CDR1 KGHSH and CDR2 LQKENI. V was shortened by 6 bases and J by 4 bases, with 10 bases between the two germline ends. The CDR3 runs to 13 residues. The CDR3 here is CASSLDSYNEQFF. Written as DNA, the CDR3 is TGTGCCAGCTCCCTGGACAGTTACAATGAGCAGTTCTTC.

The genes are TRBV9 and TRBJ2-1; 10 positions agree with TRBD2. Germline-derived CDR1 and CDR2 are SGDLS and YYNGEE. Trimming at V came to 3 bases and at J to 2 bases, leaving 2 bases not matched to a gene. The CDR3 has 15 amino acids. The DNA of the CDR3 is TGTGCCAGCAGCGCCGGACTAGCGGCCTACAATGAGCAGTTCTTC. Translating gives CASSAGLAAYNEQFF.

The genes are TRBV4-1 and TRBJ1-3; no clear D gene. Germline-derived CDR1 and CDR2 are MGHRA and YSYEKL. The V end was cut by 1 base, the J end by 0 bases, with 10 bases between. The CDR3 is 16 residues long. The CDR3 sequence is CASSQVLGNSGNTIYF. The CDR3 region has the DNA TGCGCCAGCAGCCAAGTGCTTGGGAACTCTGGAAACACCATATATTTT.

The CDR3: CASSLGGGTEAFF. The CDR3 nucleotides are TGTGCCAGCAGTTTGGGAGGGGGCACTGAAGCTTTCTTT. The genes are TRBV28 and TRBJ1-1, with a tentative D call TRBD1 (6 bases). Germline assignment: CDR1 MDHEN and CDR2 SYDVKM. The V and J ends lost 3 bases and 4 bases respectively, with 9 bases between them. This CDR3 has 13 residues. Complete variable domain (other parts from reference TRBV28 and TRBJ1-1): DVKVTQSSRYLVKRTGEKVFLECVQDMDHENMFWYRQDPGLGLRLIYFSYDVKMKEKGDIPEGYSVSREKKERFSLILESASTNQTSMYLCASSLGGGTEAFFGQGTRLTVV.

This clone was counted only a few times. V is TRBV15 and J is TRBJ1-5, with D perhaps matching TRBD1 (5 bases). Germline V gives CDR1 LNHNV, CDR2 YYDKDF (reference sequence). The CDR3 sequence is 14 residues long. Between the trimmed V and J ends, which lost 0 bases and 4 bases, there was a span of 7 bases. The CDR3 nucleotides are TGTGCCACCAGCAGAGACAGACAGAATCAGCCCCAGCATTTT. Translation: CATSRDRQNQPQHF.

This chain links TRBV4-3 with TRBJ2-5; D is ambiguous. Per the germline V gene, CDR1 is LGHNA and CDR2 is YSLEER. Trimming took 4 bases from V and 3 from J, leaving 9 bases between them. CDR3 length: 13 residues. The CDR3 protein is CASSLSFEETQYF. As DNA, the CDR3 is TGCGCCAGCAGCCTTTCCTTCGAAGAGACCCAGTACTTC.

The V and J genes are TRBV7-2 and TRBJ1-5; tentatively, D is TRBD1 (5 bases). The CDR3 is 13 residues long. Deletions cut 5 bases from V and 6 bases from J, with 11 bases between. The V gene's germline CDR1 is SGHTA and CDR2 FQGNSA. This CDR3 is CASSGQPLQPQHF. In nucleotides, the CDR3 is TGTGCCAGCAGCGGACAACCTCTTCAGCCCCAGCATTTT. Using reference TRBV7-2 and TRBJ1-5 for the parts outside the CDR3, the full variable domain is GAGVSQSPSNKVTEKGKDVELRCDPISGHTALYWYRQSLGQGLEFLIYFQGNSAPDKSGLPSDRFSAERTGGSVSTLTIQRTQQEDSAVYLCASSGQPLQPQHFGDGTRLSIL.

This clone was detected only once. J is TRBJ1-4 and V is TRBV7-2; D gene uncertain. The CDR3 has 14 amino acids. In germline, CDR1 is SGHTA, CDR2 FQGNSA. The V gene lost 6 bases and the J gene lost 5 bases, with 13 bases spanning the gap. The DNA for the CDR3 is TGTGCCAGCAGTCCGCGGGATCTAAATGAAAAACTGTTTTTT. Its protein product is CASSPRDLNEKLFF.

The V call is TRBV7-2, the J call TRBJ2-7, with D hard to call. Trimming removed 4 bases at V and 10 bases at J, with 14 bases between. This CDR3 spans 12 amino acids. Germline loops: CDR1 SGHTA, CDR2 FQGNSA. This CDR3 reads CASSSGGSPQYF. In DNA, the CDR3 is TGTGCCAGCAGCTCCGGTGGCAGTCCTCAGTACTTC.

The chain employs TRBV29-1 and TRBJ2-7, with D hard to call. Deletions cut 4 bases from V and 2 bases from J, with 9 bases between. Germline-derived CDR1 and CDR2 are SQVTM and ANQGSEA. This CDR3 is 12 amino acids long. CDR3 protein: CSVATAPYEQYF. The CDR3 nucleotides are TGCAGCGTTGCGACGGCTCCCTACGAGCAGTACTTC.

The CDR3 DNA reads TGTGCCAGCAGTTCCCCGGGCAGGAACACTGAAGCTTTCTTT. Encoded protein: CASSSPGRNTEAFF. This chain links TRBV28 with TRBJ1-1; no firm D call. Trimming removed 4 bases from V and 1 base from J, with 10 bases in between. CDR1 and CDR2 (germline): MDHEN, SYDVKM. This CDR3 region has 14 residues.

The genes are TRBV27 and TRBJ1-2; D remains unclear. The ends were cut back, 8 bases at V and 3 bases at J, with 25 bases in the middle. Germline assignment: CDR1 MNHEY and CDR2 SMNVEV (reference sequence). This CDR3 has 17 residues. CDR3 coding DNA: TGTGCCAGCGTCCCCTTGGCTCTCCAGCGGGAAGACTATGGCTACACCTTC. Its translation is CASVPLALQREDYGYTF.

The genes are TRBV30 and TRBJ2-3; D unresolved. The V gene lost 0 bases and the J gene lost 7 bases, with 17 bases spanning the gap. CDR1 and CDR2 from the germline V gene are GTSNPN and SVGIG (reference sequence). This CDR3 is 15 amino acids long. In DNA, the CDR3 is TGTGCCTGGAGTGTATGGTGGGATGGGGTGAATACGCAGTATTTT. Translating gives CAWSVWWDGVNTQYF.

V and J are TRBV7-2 and TRBJ2-2; no clear D gene. CDR1 is SGHTA, CDR2 FQGNSA, per germline. CDR3 size: 15 residues. V lost 5 bases, J lost 1 base, and 11 bases lay in between. The CDR3 DNA follows: TGTGCCAGCAGCGTAACATTTGGGAACACCGGGGAGCTGTTTTTT. Translation: CASSVTFGNTGELFF.

This clone was seen a handful of times. The CDR3 coding sequence is TGTGCCAGCAGCGACAGAACCTACACCGGGGAGCTGTTTTTT. It codes for CASSDRTYTGELFF. The chain employs TRBV6-1 and TRBJ2-2; a weak D match, TRBD1 (5 bases). The V end lost 6 bases, the J end lost 3 bases, and 11 bases lay between the germline ends. The V gene's germline CDR1 is MNHNS and CDR2 SASEGT. CDR3 length: 14 amino acids.

The chain couples TRBV14 to TRBJ2-5; 7 positions match TRBD1. J lost 1 base, V lost 5 bases, and 1 base had no gene match. The CDR3 sequence is 13 residues long. Germline V CDR1 and CDR2: SGHDN, FVKESK. CDR3: CASSGQVQETQYF. CDR3 in DNA: TGTGCCAGCAGCGGACAGGTCCAAGAGACCCAGTACTTC.

The rearrangement uses TRBV4-3 and TRBJ2-2; 8 nucleotides line up with TRBD2. The germline V gene has CDR1 LGHNA and CDR2 YSLEER. The CDR3 sequence is 16 residues long. J lost 4 bases, V lost 3 bases, and 7 bases had no gene match. CDR3: CASSQAGTRGTGELFF. For the CDR3, the DNA is TGCGCCAGCAGCCAGGCCGGGACTAGAGGCACCGGGGAGCTGTTTTTT.